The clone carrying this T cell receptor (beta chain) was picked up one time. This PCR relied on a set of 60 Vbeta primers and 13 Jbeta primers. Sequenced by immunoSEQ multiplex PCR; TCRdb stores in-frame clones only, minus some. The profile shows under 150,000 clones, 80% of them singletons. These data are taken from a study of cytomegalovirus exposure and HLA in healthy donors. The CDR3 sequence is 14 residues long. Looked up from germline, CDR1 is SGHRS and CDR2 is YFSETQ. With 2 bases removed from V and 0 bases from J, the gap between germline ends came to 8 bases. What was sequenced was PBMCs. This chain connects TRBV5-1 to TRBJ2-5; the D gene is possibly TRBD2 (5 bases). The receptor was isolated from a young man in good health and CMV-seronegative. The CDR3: CASSFKRNQETQYF. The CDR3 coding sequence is TGCGCCAGCAGCTTCAAGCGGAACCAAGAGACCCAGTACTTC.